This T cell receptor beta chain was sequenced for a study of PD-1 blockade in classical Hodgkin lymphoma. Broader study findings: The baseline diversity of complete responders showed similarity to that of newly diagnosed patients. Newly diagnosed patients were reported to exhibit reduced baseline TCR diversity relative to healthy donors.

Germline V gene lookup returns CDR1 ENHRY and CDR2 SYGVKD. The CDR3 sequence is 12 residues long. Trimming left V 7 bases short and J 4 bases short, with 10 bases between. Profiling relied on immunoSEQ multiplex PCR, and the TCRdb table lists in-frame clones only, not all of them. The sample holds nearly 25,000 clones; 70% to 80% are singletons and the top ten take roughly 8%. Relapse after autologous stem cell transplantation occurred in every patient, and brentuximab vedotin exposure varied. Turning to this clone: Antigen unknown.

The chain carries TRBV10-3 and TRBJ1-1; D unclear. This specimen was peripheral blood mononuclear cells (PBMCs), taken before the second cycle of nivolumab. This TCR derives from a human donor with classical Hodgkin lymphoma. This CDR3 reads CAIKGWGTEAFF. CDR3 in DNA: TGTGCCATCAAGGGCTGGGGCACTGAAGCTTTCTTT.